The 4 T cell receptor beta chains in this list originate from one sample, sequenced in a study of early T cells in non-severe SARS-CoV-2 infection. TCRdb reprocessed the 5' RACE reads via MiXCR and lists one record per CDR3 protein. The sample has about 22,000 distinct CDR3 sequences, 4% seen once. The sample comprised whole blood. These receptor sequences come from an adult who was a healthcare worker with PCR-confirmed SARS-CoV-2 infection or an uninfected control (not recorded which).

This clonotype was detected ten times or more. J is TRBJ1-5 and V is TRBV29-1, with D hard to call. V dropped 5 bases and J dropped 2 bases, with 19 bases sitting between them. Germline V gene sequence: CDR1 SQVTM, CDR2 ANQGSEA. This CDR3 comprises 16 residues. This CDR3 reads CSVLAFPGGGNQPQHF. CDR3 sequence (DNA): TGCAGCGTTCTGGCTTTTCCGGGCGGAGGCAATCAGCCCCAGCATTTT.

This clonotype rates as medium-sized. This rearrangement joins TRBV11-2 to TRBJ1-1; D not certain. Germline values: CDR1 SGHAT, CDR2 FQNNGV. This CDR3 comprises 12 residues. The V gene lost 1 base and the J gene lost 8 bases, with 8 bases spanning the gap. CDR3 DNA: TGTGCCAGCAGCTTAGGTTCCGGCGAAGCTTTCTTT. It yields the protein CASSLGSGEAFF.

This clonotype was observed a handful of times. CDR3 protein: CASSLEWDRGLRQPQHF. CDR3 coding DNA: TGTGCCAGCAGCTTAGAGTGGGACAGGGGATTGCGTCAACCCCAGCATTTT. The rearrangement uses TRBV7-2 and TRBJ1-5; 10 nucleotides match TRBD1. The CDR3 spans 17 residues. Germline V gene data show CDR1 as SGHTA and CDR2 as FQGNSA. J gave up 10 bases and V 1 base, and 13 bases lay outside the gene matches.

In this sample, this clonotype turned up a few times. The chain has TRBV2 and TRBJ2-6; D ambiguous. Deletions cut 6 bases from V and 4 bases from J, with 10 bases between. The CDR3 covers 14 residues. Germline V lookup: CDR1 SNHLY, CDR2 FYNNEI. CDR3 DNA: TGTGCCAGCAGGTGGCTTGAAGGGGCCAACGTCCTGACTTTC. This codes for CASRWLEGANVLTF.